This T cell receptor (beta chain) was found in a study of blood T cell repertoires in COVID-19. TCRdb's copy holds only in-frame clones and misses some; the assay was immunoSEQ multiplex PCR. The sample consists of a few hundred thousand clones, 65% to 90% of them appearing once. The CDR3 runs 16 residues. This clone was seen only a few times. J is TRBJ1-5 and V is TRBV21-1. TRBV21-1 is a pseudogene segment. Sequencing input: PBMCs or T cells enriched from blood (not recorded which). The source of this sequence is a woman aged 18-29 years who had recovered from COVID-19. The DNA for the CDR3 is TGTGCCAGCAGCAACCGGGGGTTTAGGGTAAATCAGCCCCAGCATTTT. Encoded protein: CASSNRGFRVNQPQHF.